This record covers a single TCR beta chain. Whereas donors were nominally healthy upon sampling, unrecorded immune exposures were probable. The data were taken from a study of cytomegalovirus exposure and HLA in healthy donors. Vbeta (60) and Jbeta (13) primers were used in the PCR. Only in-frame clones appear in the TCRdb table, and some are missing; sequencing was by immunoSEQ multiplex PCR. This table has tens of thousands of clones, roughly 73% appearing once. This CDR3 contains 14 residues. J gave up 7 bases and V 4 bases, and 9 bases lay outside the gene matches. Germline V gives CDR1 ENHRY, CDR2 SYGVKD.

This rearrangement joins TRBV10-3 to TRBJ2-7, with 8 bases fitting TRBD1. Sequencing was carried out using PBMCs. The receptor was derived from a male donor in good health and CMV-seropositive. Here the CDR3 reads CAISGQTGAGEQYF. CDR3 DNA: TGTGCCATCAGTGGCCAGACAGGGGCAGGGGAGCAGTACTTC.